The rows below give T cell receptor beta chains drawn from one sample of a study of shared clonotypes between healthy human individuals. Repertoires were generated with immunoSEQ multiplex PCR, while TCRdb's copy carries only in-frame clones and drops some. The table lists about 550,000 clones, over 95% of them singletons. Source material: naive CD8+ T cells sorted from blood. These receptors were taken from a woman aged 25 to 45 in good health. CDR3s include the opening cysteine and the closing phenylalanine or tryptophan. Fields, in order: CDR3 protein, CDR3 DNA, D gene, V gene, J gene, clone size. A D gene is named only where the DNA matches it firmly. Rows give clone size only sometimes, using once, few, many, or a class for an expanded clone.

CASSLSAGAGNTIYF,TGTGCCAGCAGTTTAAGCGCTGGGGCTGGAAACACCATATATTTT,.,TRBV28,TRBJ1-3,.
CSVGLGGQSYGYTF,TGCAGCGTTGGCCTTGGGGGACAAAGCTATGGCTACACCTTC,.,TRBV29-1,TRBJ1-2,.
CASSYLRQGSTDTQYF,TGTGCCAGCAGTTATCTCCGACAGGGGAGCACAGATACGCAGTATTTT,TRBD1,TRBV28,TRBJ2-3,.
CASSPEDRPSYEQYF,TGTGCCAGCAGCCCTGAGGACAGACCCTCCTACGAGCAGTACTTC,.,TRBV6-5,TRBJ2-7,.
CASSLMSLAGGLFTDTQYF,TGTGCCAGCAGTTTAATGTCCCTAGCGGGAGGCCTATTCACAGATACGCAGTATTTT,TRBD2,TRBV28,TRBJ2-3,.
CASSKLAGEGETQYF,TGTGCCAGTAGTAAGCTAGCGGGAGAAGGGGAGACCCAGTACTTC,TRBD2,TRBV19,TRBJ2-5,.
CSVDGSPLHF,TGCAGTGTAGACGGGTCACCCCTCCACTTT,.,TRBV20-1,TRBJ1-6,.
CASSTTGTSVDEQYF,TGTGCCAGCAGTACTACCGGGACTAGTGTCGACGAGCAGTACTTC,TRBD2,TRBV7-9,TRBJ2-7,.
CASSRSLQGITYEQYF,TGTGCCAGCAGTAGGTCCCTACAGGGCATCACCTACGAGCAGTACTTC,.,TRBV6-4,TRBJ2-7,.
CASVSRDSSYEQYF,TGTGCCAGCGTAAGTAGGGACTCATCCTACGAGCAGTACTTC,.,TRBV28,TRBJ2-7,.
CSVEEGMIAYSSYNEQFF,TGCAGCGTTGAAGAAGGGATGATTGCCTACAGCTCCTACAATGAGCAGTTCTTC,.,TRBV29-1,TRBJ2-1,.
CASSFSGDYEQYF,TGTGCCAGCAGCTTCTCAGGGGACTACGAGCAGTACTTC,.,TRBV11-2,TRBJ2-7,few
CASRGTPVPETQYF,TGTGCCAGCCGCGGGACCCCCGTTCCAGAGACCCAGTACTTC,.,TRBV5-8,TRBJ2-5,.
CASSEGTAGTDTQYF,TGTGCCAGCAGTGAAGGTACGGCCGGCACAGATACGCAGTATTTT,.,TRBV2,TRBJ2-3,.
CSVQTNPTGTSTDTQYF,TGCAGCGTCCAGACAAACCCAACAGGTACTAGCACAGATACGCAGTATTTT,.,TRBV29-1,TRBJ2-3,.
CASSLRGSQETQYF,TGTGCCAGCAGCTTGAGGGGGAGCCAAGAGACCCAGTACTTC,.,TRBV13,TRBJ2-5,.
CASSPGTPNTEAFF,TGTGCCAGCAGTCCCGGGACCCCCAACACTGAAGCTTTCTTT,.,TRBV27,TRBJ1-1,.
CASSDDLQAHEQFF,TGCGCCAGCAGTGATGACCTCCAGGCTCATGAGCAGTTCTTC,.,TRBV10-2,TRBJ2-1,.
CASSLTTGPDSGANVLTF,TGTGCCAGCAGCCTCACGACAGGGCCCGATTCTGGGGCCAACGTCCTGACTTTC,TRBD1,TRBV14,TRBJ2-6,.
CASSHGQWPNYGYTF,TGCGCCAGCAGCCATGGACAGTGGCCAAACTATGGCTACACCTTC,.,TRBV4-1,TRBJ1-2,.
CASSITPTGSREQYF,TGTGCCAGCAGTATTACCCCGACAGGGAGCCGGGAGCAGTACTTC,TRBD1,TRBV27,TRBJ2-7,.
CSVETGPTAF,TGCAGCGTTGAAACCGGTCCCACGGCCTTC,.,TRBV29-1,TRBJ1-2,.
CASSPSWTGYNMNTEAFF,TGTGCCAGCAGCCCTAGTTGGACAGGGTATAACATGAACACTGAAGCTTTCTTT,TRBD1,TRBV7-2,TRBJ1-1,.
CASSLLTGGNQETQYF,TGTGCCAGCAGCTTGCTAACAGGGGGCAACCAAGAGACCCAGTACTTC,TRBD1,TRBV11-2,TRBJ2-5,.
CASSAEGLGGETQYF,TGTGCCAGCAGCGCGGAAGGATTAGGGGGAGAGACCCAGTACTTC,.,TRBV7-2,TRBJ2-5,.
CASSLQGAVDTQYF,TGTGCCAGCAGTTTACAGGGGGCGGTAGATACGCAGTATTTT,TRBD1,TRBV27,TRBJ2-3,.
CASSVGGQTYGYTF,TGTGCCAGCAGCGTAGGGGGACAGACTTATGGCTACACCTTC,TRBD1,TRBV9,TRBJ1-2,.
CASSPGTYSNQPQHF,TGTGCCAGCAGTCCCGGGACTTATAGCAATCAGCCCCAGCATTTT,.,TRBV28,TRBJ1-5,.
CASSPIGLAGAYEQYF,TGTGCCAGCAGCCCCATTGGACTAGCGGGGGCCTACGAGCAGTACTTC,TRBD2,TRBV7-8,TRBJ2-7,.
CSVQPPGHNTGELFF,TGCAGCGTTCAACCTCCAGGACATAACACCGGGGAGCTGTTTTTT,.,TRBV29-1,TRBJ2-2,once
CASRGPNEKLFF,TGTGCCAGCAGGGGGCCGAATGAAAAACTGTTTTTT,.,TRBV27,TRBJ1-4,.
CASSVGLAGLPWEETQYF,TGTGCCAGCAGCGTAGGACTAGCGGGACTCCCGTGGGAAGAGACCCAGTACTTC,TRBD2,TRBV9,TRBJ2-5,.
CASSSPGLDQETQYF,TGTGCCAGCAGCTCACCGGGACTAGATCAAGAGACCCAGTACTTC,TRBD2,TRBV7-9,TRBJ2-5,once